The present T cell receptor (beta chain) was sequenced within a study of shared clonotypes between healthy human individuals. The material for each subset, its genomic DNA, was split evenly across several immunoSEQ plates. Profiling relied on immunoSEQ multiplex PCR, and the TCRdb table lists in-frame clones only, not all of them. The sample carries approximately 2.3 million clones, more than 80% recorded once. The source of this sequence is a man between 18 and 29 years old in good health. Some clones in this sample may be carry-over from other donors' samples. The sample comprised naive CD4+ T cells from PBMCs. The subset: CD45RA+ positively selected.

CDR3 in DNA: TGTGCCAGCAGCTTCTTAGGCGGACCTTATGGCTACACCTTC. Translating gives CASSFLGGPYGYTF. V usage is TRBV7-9 and J usage is TRBJ1-2, with D hard to call. Germline loops: CDR1 SEHNR, CDR2 FQNEAQ (reference sequence). V lost 3 bases and J 5 bases, leaving 13 bases between the germline ends. The CDR3 has 14 residues.